This entry lists 9 T cell receptor beta chains sequenced from one sample in a study of blood T cell repertoires in COVID-19. Only in-frame clones appear in the TCRdb table, and some are missing; sequencing was by immunoSEQ multiplex PCR. The sample lists roughly 67,000 clones; 65% to 80% were seen once. The sample was peripheral blood. These TCRs come from a human donor in a cohort sampled during active COVID-19.

The V and J genes are TRBV2 and TRBJ1-3; D unclear. V shed 2 bases and J shed 2 bases, with 16 bases lying between them. Germline lookup yields CDR1 SNHLY and CDR2 FYNNEI. The CDR3 runs 17 residues. The chain's CDR3 is CASSESSGWRAGNTIYF. The DNA of the CDR3 is TGTGCCAGCAGTGAATCATCTGGCTGGCGGGCTGGAAACACCATATATTTT.

The chain carries TRBV9 and TRBJ2-3, with TRBD1 matching 8 bases. The germline gives CDR1 SGDLS, CDR2 YYNGEE. Trimming took 1 base from V and 2 from J; bases not matched to a gene: 6. The CDR3 length is 16 residues. The CDR3 spells CASSVNTGGNTDTQYF. The CDR3 nucleotides read TGTGCCAGCAGCGTAAACACAGGGGGGAACACAGATACGCAGTATTTT.

V is TRBV7-2 and J is TRBJ2-5; 11 bases align to TRBD2. The CDR3 loop spans 16 amino acids. The J segment lost 5 bases and the V segment lost 0 bases, leaving 5 bases of the junction unmatched. Germline V CDR1 and CDR2: SGHTA, FQGNSA. CDR3 in DNA: TGTGCCAGCAGCTTAGCAGCCCTAGCGGGAGGTGAGACCCAGTACTTC. Protein product: CASSLAALAGGETQYF.

The chain has TRBV19 and TRBJ2-7; D may be TRBD2 (5 bases). The CDR3 runs 10 residues. CDR1 is LNHDA, CDR2 SQIVND, per germline (reference sequence). Deletions cut 6 bases from V and 9 bases from J, with 9 bases between. The CDR3, as DNA: TGTGCCAGTAGCCCGGAGGCGCAGTACTTC. Its protein is CASSPEAQYF.

The chain joins TRBV5-1 to TRBJ1-6; 8 bases agree with TRBD1. The germline V gene has CDR1 SGHRS and CDR2 YFSETQ. This CDR3 is 16 amino acids long. V shed 4 bases, J shed 8 bases, and the junction held 11 bases outside the gene matches. The CDR3 sequence: CASSLRTGNIDSPLHF. CDR3 DNA sequence: TGCGCCAGCAGCCTCCGGACAGGGAATATCGATTCACCCCTCCACTTT.

The chain is built from TRBV6-5 and TRBJ2-2; no clear D. The CDR3 contains 14 residues. Trimming took off 8 bases at V and 1 base at J, with 11 bases between the two ends. CDR1 is MNHEY, CDR2 SVGAGI, per germline. CDR3 bases: TGTGCCAGCTCGGGTCAGCTGAACACCGGGGAGCTGTTTTTT. This codes for CASSGQLNTGELFF.

The CDR3 nucleotides read TGCGCCAGCAGCCAAGATCGGGCAGGGGGGGAAAAACTGTTTTTT. The encoded protein is CASSQDRAGGEKLFF. The chain has TRBV4-3 and TRBJ1-4; 7 nucleotides line up with TRBD1. CDR3 length equals 15 residues. CDR1 LGHNA and CDR2 YSLEER come from the germline V gene. Trimming took 0 bases from V and 8 from J; bases not matched to a gene: 6.

In its sample, this clone was seen once. The chain carries TRBV21-1 and TRBJ2-5; the tabulated D call, TRBD2, remains unverified against the DNA. TRBV21-1 has pseudogene status. The CDR3 is 16 residues long. The CDR3 bases are TGTGCCAGCAGCTCGAGAGTTGGCGGGAGGAAGGAGACCCAGTACTTC. Translation gives CASSSRVGGRKETQYF.

This clone was detected only a few times. V is TRBV24-1 and J is TRBJ2-1, with 8 bases that match TRBD2. This CDR3 comprises 14 residues. The ends lost 5 bases at V and 3 bases at J; junction bases unmatched: 2. Per the germline V gene, CDR1 is KGHDR and CDR2 is SFDVKD. CDR3 coding DNA: TGTGCCACCAGTGGGCGGGAGGTCTACAATGAGCAGTTCTTC. Translation gives CATSGREVYNEQFF.